This TCR beta chain was captured by sequencing in a study of blood T cell repertoires in COVID-19. Background on the study: Samples of COVID-19 (acute and convalescent) were obtained from the United States, Italy and Spain. In each case, the material was cDNA or gDNA derived from T cells, B-cell-depleted T cells, or PBMCs.

This CDR3 region has 15 residues. V was clipped by 0 bases and J by 4 bases, with 12 bases between them. Germline V gene data show CDR1 as SGHRS and CDR2 as YFSETQ. Produced via immunoSEQ multiplex PCR; TCRdb's table is partial and in-frame only. Among 50,000 to 65,000 clones listed, around 93% were seen once. Material: peripheral blood. The receptor was isolated from a man aged 50 or older with active COVID-19. This chain connects TRBV5-1 to TRBJ2-3; D remains ambiguous. CDR3 in DNA: TGCGCCAGCAGCTTGGCCAGTCAGTCCCCAGATACGCAGTATTTT. The encoded protein is CASSLASQSPDTQYF.